Sequencing of this TCR beta chain was carried out in a study of T cell responses to AZD1222 COVID-19 vaccine. Some clones are missing from TCRdb's copy, which holds only in-frame ones; the method was immunoSEQ multiplex PCR. This sample has roughly 100,000 clones, with roughly 90% found just once. Trimming at V came to 6 bases and at J to 4 bases, leaving 13 bases not matched to a gene. From germline, CDR1 is LGHNA and CDR2 YSLEER. The CDR3 sequence is 17 residues long. This clone was recorded only once. The V gene is TRBV4-3, the J gene TRBJ2-3; 10 bases match TRBD1. Material: peripheral blood, obtained 28 days after the second AZD1222 dose. The clonotype originates from an adult who received the AZD1222 COVID-19 vaccine. In DNA form, the CDR3 reads TGCGCCAGCAGTAACAGTAGAGACAGGGGGCCTGCAGATACGCAGTATTTT. Translation: CASSNSRDRGPADTQYF.